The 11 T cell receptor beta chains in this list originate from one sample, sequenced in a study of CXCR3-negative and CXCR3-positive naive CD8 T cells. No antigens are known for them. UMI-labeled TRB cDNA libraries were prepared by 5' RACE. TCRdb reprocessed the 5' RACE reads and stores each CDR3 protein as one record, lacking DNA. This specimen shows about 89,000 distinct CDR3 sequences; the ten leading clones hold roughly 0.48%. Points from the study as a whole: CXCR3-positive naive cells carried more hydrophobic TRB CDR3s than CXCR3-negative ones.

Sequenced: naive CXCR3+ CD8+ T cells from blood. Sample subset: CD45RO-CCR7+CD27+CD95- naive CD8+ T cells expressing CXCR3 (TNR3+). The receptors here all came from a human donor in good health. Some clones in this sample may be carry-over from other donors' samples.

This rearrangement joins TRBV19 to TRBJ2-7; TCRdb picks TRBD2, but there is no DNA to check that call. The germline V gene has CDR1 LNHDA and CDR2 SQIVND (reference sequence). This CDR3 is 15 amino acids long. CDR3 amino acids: CASSGGLAGVYEQYF. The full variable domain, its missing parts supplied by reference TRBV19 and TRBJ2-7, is DGGITQSPKYLFRKEGQNVTLSCEQNLNHDAMYWYRQDPGQGLRLIYYSQIVNDFQKGDIAEGYSVSREKKESFPLTVTSAQKNPTAFYLCASSGGLAGVYEQYFGPGTRLTVT.

The CDR3 spells CASSATGPEQFF. The chain combines TRBV5-5 with TRBJ2-1; TCRdb designates TRBD1, a call that cannot be tested without DNA. CDR1 and CDR2 (germline): SGHKS, YYEKEE (reference sequence). The CDR3 has 12 amino acids.

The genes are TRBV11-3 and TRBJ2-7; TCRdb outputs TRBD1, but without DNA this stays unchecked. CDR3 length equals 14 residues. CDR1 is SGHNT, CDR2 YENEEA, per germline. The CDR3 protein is CASSPTGAHGEQYF.

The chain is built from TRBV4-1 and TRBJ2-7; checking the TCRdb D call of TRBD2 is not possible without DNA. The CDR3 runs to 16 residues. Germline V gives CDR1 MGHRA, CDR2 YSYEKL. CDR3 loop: CASSHSTSGSLYEQYF.

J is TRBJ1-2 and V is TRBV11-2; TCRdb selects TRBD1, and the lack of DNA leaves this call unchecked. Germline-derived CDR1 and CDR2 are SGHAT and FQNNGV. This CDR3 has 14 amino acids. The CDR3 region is CASSLTQGYSGYTF.

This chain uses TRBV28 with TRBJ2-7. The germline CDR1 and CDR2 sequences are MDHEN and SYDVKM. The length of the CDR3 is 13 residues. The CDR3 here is CASSIKSSYEQYF. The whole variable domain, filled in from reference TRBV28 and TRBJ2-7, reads DVKVTQSSRYLVKRTGEKVFLECVQDMDHENMFWYRQDPGLGLRLIYFSYDVKMKEKGDIPEGYSVSREKKERFSLILESASTNQTSMYLCASSIKSSYEQYFGPGTRLTVT.

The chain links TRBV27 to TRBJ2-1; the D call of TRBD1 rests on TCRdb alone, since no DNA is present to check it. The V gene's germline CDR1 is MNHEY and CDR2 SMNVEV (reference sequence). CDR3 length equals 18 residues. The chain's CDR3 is CASSRLLSDREEDNEQFF.

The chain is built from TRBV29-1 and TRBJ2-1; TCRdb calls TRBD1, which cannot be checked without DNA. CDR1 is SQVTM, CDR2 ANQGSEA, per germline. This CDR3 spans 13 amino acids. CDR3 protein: CSVGDREDNEQFF.

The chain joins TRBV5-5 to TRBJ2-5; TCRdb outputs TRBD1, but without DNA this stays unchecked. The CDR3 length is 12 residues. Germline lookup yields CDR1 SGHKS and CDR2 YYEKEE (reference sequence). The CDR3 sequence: CASSRETGVQYF.

CDR3 sequence reads: CASSLEGSRVGELFF. The chain recombines TRBV12-3 or TRBV12-4 with TRBJ2-2; the TCRdb call, TRBD2, lacks DNA for checking. The CDR3 has 15 amino acids.

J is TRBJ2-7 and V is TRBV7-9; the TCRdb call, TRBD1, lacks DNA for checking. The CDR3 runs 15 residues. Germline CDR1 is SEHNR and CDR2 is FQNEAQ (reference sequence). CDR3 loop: CASSADRTASYEQYF.